These 23 T cell receptor beta chains originate from one sample sequenced in a study of cytomegalovirus exposure and HLA in healthy donors (dated by TCRdb to the late 2010s). The library was obtained by the immunoSEQ multiplex PCR assay. For the multiplex PCR, a mixture combining 60 forward primers for TCR Vbeta segments and 13 reverse primers for TCR Jbeta segments was used. In its TCRdb copy, this immuneACCESS table keeps in-frame sequences only and misses some clones. Where compared with another copy, unresolved V genes explain less than half of these, and the others have no known cause. The sample data list 150,000 to 200,000 clones, and 81% of these were observed just once. The top ten clonotypes cover 1.5% to 2% of the sample. The sample taken for sequencing was PBMCs. All receptors come from a young man in good health and CMV-seronegative.

This chain joins TRBV6-5 and TRBJ2-5; TRBD1 is a possible D gene (5 bases). Deletions cut 6 bases from V and 5 bases from J, with 10 bases between. This CDR3 spans 12 amino acids. Germline CDR1 and CDR2: MNHEY and SVGAGI. The CDR3 coding sequence is TGTGCCAGCAGAGGGGTAAGGGAGACCCAGTACTTC. This sequence encodes CASRGVRETQYF.

This clone was counted a few times. The chain is built from TRBV13 and TRBJ2-1; 7 nucleotides agree with TRBD1. CDR3 length: 16 amino acids. V lost 2 bases, J lost 6 bases, and 10 bases stayed unmatched. Germline CDR1 reads PRHDT; CDR2 reads FYEKMQ (reference sequence). The CDR3: CASSLNPGQPSNEQFF. DNA for the CDR3: TGTGCCAGCAGCTTAAATCCGGGACAGCCTAGCAATGAGCAGTTCTTC. Full variable domain (missing parts from reference TRBV13 and TRBJ2-1): AAGVIQSPRHLIKEKRETATLKCYPIPRHDTVYWYQQGPGQDPQFLISFYEKMQSDKGSIPDRFSAQQFSDYHSELNMSSLELGDSALYFCASSLNPGQPSNEQFFGPGTRLTVL.

V and J are TRBV13 and TRBJ2-7, with 8 bases identical to TRBD2. V trimming: 6 bases; J trimming: 6 bases; junction bases outside the gene matches: 10. This CDR3 is built from 14 residues. Per the germline V gene, CDR1 is PRHDT and CDR2 is FYEKMQ (reference sequence). Here the CDR3 reads CASSQSGRMGEQYF. The CDR3 DNA follows: TGTGCCAGCAGTCAAAGCGGGAGAATGGGCGAGCAGTACTTC.

The chain joins TRBV6-6 to TRBJ1-2, with 7 bases matching TRBD1. Germline loops: CDR1 MNHNY, CDR2 SVGAGI (reference sequence). J lost 5 bases, V lost 6 bases, and 3 bases had no gene match. This CDR3 contains 12 residues. The CDR3 DNA sequence: TGTGCCAGCAGCGACAGGGAGTATGGCTACACCTTC. Amino acids: CASSDREYGYTF.

About this clone itself: Germline is not matched at one junction end, which may reflect a read error. The chain carries TRBV7-9 and TRBJ2-7; D is perhaps TRBD2 (5 bases). This CDR3 has 16 residues. Germline lookup yields CDR1 SEHNR and CDR2 FQNEAQ (reference sequence). In DNA form, the CDR3 reads TGTTCCAGCAGCCTTAGTTTCGGGGTGAGTTCCTACGAGCAGTACTTC. Protein: CSSSLSFGVSSYEQYF.

CDR3 nucleotides: TGTGCCAGCAGCTTAAGGAGCGGGGGCACCTACGAGCAGTACTTC. Amino acid sequence: CASSLRSGGTYEQYF. The chain links TRBV7-2 to TRBJ2-7; 8 bases map to TRBD2. V shed 2 bases and J 2 bases; nucleotides not matched to a gene: 5. The CDR3 spans 15 residues. Germline V gives CDR1 SGHTA, CDR2 FQGNSA.

The chain recombines TRBV5-4 with TRBJ2-7, with D possibly being TRBD1 (6 bases). CDR1 SGHNT and CDR2 YYREEE come from the germline V gene (reference sequence). V lost 9 bases and J lost 2, with 12 bases in between. The CDR3 is made up of 12 amino acids. DNA of the CDR3: TGTGCCACCGCGACAGGAACCTACGAGCAGTACTTC. Its protein product is CATATGTYEQYF.

Here the CDR3 reads CASSESGLRIYTGELFF. CDR3 sequence (DNA): TGTGCCAGCAGCGAATCGGGACTACGGATTTACACCGGGGAGCTGTTTTTT. V and J are TRBV9 and TRBJ2-2; TRBD2 agrees at 7 bases. With V trimmed by 3 bases and J by 3 bases, 11 bases remained unmatched. CDR1 is SGDLS and CDR2 is YYNGEE in the germline V gene. The CDR3 extends over 17 amino acids.

This clone has only a few counts. The chain carries TRBV4-3 and TRBJ2-7; 7 positions match TRBD1. The ends lost 0 bases at V and 4 bases at J; junction bases unmatched: 6. This CDR3 is 15 amino acids long. Germline V gives CDR1 LGHNA, CDR2 YSLEER. The CDR3 DNA follows: TGCGCCAGCAGCCAAGAAAGGCAGGGGGTATACGAGCAGTACTTC. It is translated as CASSQERQGVYEQYF.

The rearrangement links TRBV11-2 to TRBJ2-3; 10 bases are shared with TRBD2. The trim removed 2 bases at V and 5 bases at J, leaving 7 bases unmatched. Germline V gene data show CDR1 as SGHAT and CDR2 as FQNNGV. This CDR3 comprises 16 residues. The CDR3 DNA reads TGTGCCAGCAGCTTACCTAGCGGGAGCGGAAGAGATACGCAGTATTTT. Encoded protein: CASSLPSGSGRDTQYF.

This clone was observed a single time. The chain is built from TRBV11-2 and TRBJ1-4; possible D gene TRBD1, 6 bases. This CDR3 has 15 amino acids. V gave up 7 bases and J gave up 8 bases, with 20 bases separating them. Germline CDR1 and CDR2: SGHAT and FQNNGV. The CDR3 region is CASTYGRGYREKLFF. The CDR3 nucleotides read TGTGCCAGCACCTACGGTAGGGGGTATCGCGAAAAACTGTTTTTT.

The gene calls are TRBV2 and TRBJ2-2; 7 nucleotides line up with TRBD2. CDR1 is SNHLY and CDR2 is FYNNEI in the germline V gene. V shed 7 bases, J shed 4 bases, and the junction held 6 bases outside the gene matches. The CDR3 spans 14 residues. The chain's CDR3 is CASKGRVTTGELFF. The CDR3 DNA follows: TGTGCCAGCAAAGGGAGGGTAACCACCGGGGAGCTGTTTTTT.

This chain connects TRBV27 to TRBJ2-3; 11 nucleotides match TRBD2. There are 15 residues in the CDR3. V lost 6 bases, J lost 2 bases, and 4 bases stayed unmatched. Germline loops: CDR1 MNHEY, CDR2 SMNVEV (reference sequence). For the CDR3, the DNA is TGTGCCAGCAGCCCGACTAGCGGGGTCACAGATACGCAGTATTTT. Protein sequence: CASSPTSGVTDTQYF.

The gene calls are TRBV27 and TRBJ1-4; maybe TRBD1 (5 bases). V was trimmed by 3 bases and J by 4 bases, leaving 15 bases between them. In germline, CDR1 is MNHEY, CDR2 SMNVEV (reference sequence). The CDR3 length is 16 residues. The CDR3 DNA reads as TGTGCCAGCAGTTTCCGAGCAGGGAGGAGTAATGAAAAACTGTTTTTT. The encoded protein is CASSFRAGRSNEKLFF.

The rearrangement uses TRBV9 and TRBJ1-4; maybe TRBD1 (5 bases). CDR1 SGDLS and CDR2 YYNGEE come from the germline V gene. CDR3 size: 15 residues. V shed 3 bases and J shed 0 bases, with 9 bases lying between them. The CDR3 DNA sequence: TGTGCCAGCAGCGCCAGACAGTCAACTAATGAAAAACTGTTTTTT. Translating gives CASSARQSTNEKLFF.

The V and J genes are TRBV9 and TRBJ2-7; 12 bases agree with TRBD1. Germline V CDR1 and CDR2: SGDLS, YYNGEE. The CDR3 runs to 14 residues. The V and J ends lost 3 bases and 6 bases, in that order; junction bases with no gene match: 4. CDR3: CASSAGTGGGEQYF. DNA for the CDR3: TGTGCCAGCAGCGCAGGGACAGGGGGCGGCGAGCAGTACTTC.

This rearrangement joins TRBV2 to TRBJ2-7; 7 bases fit TRBD1. This CDR3 comprises 13 residues. Germline loops: CDR1 SNHLY, CDR2 FYNNEI. V trimming: 6 bases; J trimming: 2 bases; junction bases outside the gene matches: 4. The DNA for the CDR3 is TGTGCCAGCAGCAGGGACAGCACCTACGAGCAGTACTTC. Protein: CASSRDSTYEQYF.

The chain links TRBV7-9 to TRBJ2-3, with D possibly being TRBD2 (5 bases). Germline V gene sequence: CDR1 SEHNR, CDR2 FQNEAQ (reference sequence). This CDR3 comprises 17 residues. V was pared by 5 bases and J by 2 bases, with 20 bases between. CDR3 region: CASSPERVRVITDTQYF. The CDR3 coding sequence is TGTGCCAGCAGCCCCGAGAGGGTAAGAGTCATCACAGATACGCAGTATTTT.

The V gene is TRBV5-4, the J gene TRBJ2-7, with 7 nucleotides matching TRBD1. V dropped 0 bases and J dropped 0; count of bases not matched to a gene: 6. This CDR3 contains 16 residues. Germline lookup yields CDR1 SGHNT and CDR2 YYREEE (reference sequence). For the CDR3, the DNA is TGTGCCAGCAGCTTGGCGGAGACAGGGCTCTCCTACGAGCAGTACTTC. It yields the protein CASSLAETGLSYEQYF. The full variable domain, in which reference TRBV5-4 and TRBJ2-7 provide the parts outside the CDR3, is ETGVTQSPTHLIKTRGQQVTLRCSSQSGHNTVSWYQQALGQGPQFIFQYYREEENGRGNFPPRFSGLQFPNYSSELNVNALELDDSALYLCASSLAETGLSYEQYFGPGTRLTVT.

The chain employs TRBV5-6 and TRBJ2-4; D might be TRBD2 (5 bases). Trimming took 0 bases from V and 7 from J, leaving 8 bases between them. The CDR3 has 13 residues. Germline-derived CDR1 and CDR2 are SGHDT and YYEEEE. Here the CDR3 reads CASSLVGMNIQYF. The DNA for the CDR3 is TGTGCCAGCAGCTTGGTCGGGATGAACATTCAGTACTTC.

J is TRBJ2-5 and V is TRBV6-6; D is perhaps TRBD2 (6 bases). CDR3 length equals 14 residues. Trimming cost V 2 bases and J 2 bases, with 9 bases left between them. Per the germline V gene, CDR1 is MNHNY and CDR2 is SVGAGI (reference sequence). The CDR3 DNA is TGTGCCAGCAGTTACCGGGGAGGTCAAGAGACCCAGTACTTC. Translating gives CASSYRGGQETQYF.

The chain is built from TRBV6-1 and TRBJ2-3; D gene uncertain. Trimming stripped 1 base from V and 4 bases from J, with 24 bases between. The CDR3 runs 19 residues. Germline V gene sequence: CDR1 MNHNS, CDR2 SASEGT. The CDR3 sequence: CASSEEVLRRWLGADTQYF. CDR3 bases: TGTGCCAGCAGTGAAGAGGTCCTACGAAGATGGCTAGGCGCAGATACGCAGTATTTT.

This clone was detected only once. The chain carries TRBV5-1 and TRBJ1-1, with D perhaps matching TRBD1 (5 bases). V was shortened by 1 base and J by 1 base, with 8 bases between the two germline ends. This CDR3 region has 14 residues. Per germline, CDR1 SGHRS and CDR2 YFSETQ. CDR3 in DNA: TGCGCCAGCAGCTTGTCGGGGGAGAACACTGAAGCTTTCTTT. It translates to CASSLSGENTEAFF.